The table lists the clone carrying this T cell receptor (beta chain) with a count of one. The antigen remains undetermined. The V end was cut by 7 bases, the J end by 2 bases, with 9 bases between. Germline-derived CDR1 and CDR2 are MDHEN and SYDVKM. The CDR3 runs to 12 residues. Assay used: immunoSEQ multiplex PCR; TCRdb lists only in-frame clones, some missing. The repertoire has 55,000 to 75,000 clones, around 90% of them found once; the top ten carry around 4%. This record belongs to a study of OX40 agonist ivuxolimab in advanced cancers. Study-level results: Part of the nonresponder group also had normalized T-cell clonal expansion that was low.

The rearrangement links TRBV28 to TRBJ2-7, with D unresolved. Material: CD4+ or CD8+ T cells sorted from blood, obtained in a trial of the OX40 agonist ivuxolimab. The source is an adult with an advanced solid tumor such as melanoma, head and neck, liver or kidney cancer. The DNA of the CDR3 is TGTGCCAGCAATTTCTCTCCCTACGAGCAGTACTTC. Its translation is CASNFSPYEQYF.